This is a list of T cell receptor beta chains from one sample in a study of vaccination effects on CD4 cells after COVID-19. The antigens these receptors bind are not known. Profiling relied on immunoSEQ multiplex PCR, and the TCRdb table lists in-frame clones only, not all of them. This sample has tens of thousands of clones, with 76% found just once. Sample: CD4+ T cells from PBMCs cultured with HIV peptides, taken before COVID-19 vaccination. Receptor source: a human donor who had a prior SARS-CoV-2 infection. The CDR3 runs from the conserved cysteine through the conserved F or W. The D gene is left open where the match is weak. Part of the rows lack a size; the others show once, few, many or a class for expanded clones.

>TRBD1|TRBV27|TRBJ2-2|13|NA
CASRLGQGSELFF
TGTGCCAGCCGTCTGGGACAGGGGTCCGAGCTGTTTTTT
>NA|TRBV11-2|TRBJ2-1|15|NA
CASSLEGLSYNEQFF
TGTGCCAGCAGCTTAGAGGGACTGAGCTACAATGAGCAGTTCTTC
>TRBD1|TRBV6-5|TRBJ1-5|14|NA
CASTGGRVGQPQHF
TGTGCCAGCACAGGGGGGCGGGTGGGTCAGCCCCAGCATTTT
>NA|TRBV4-1|TRBJ2-3|14|NA
CASSQADSTDTQYF
TGCGCCAGCAGCCAAGCGGACAGCACAGATACGCAGTATTTT
>TRBD2|TRBV7-2|TRBJ2-1|16|NA
CASSLVQGGSYNEQFF
TGTGCCAGCAGCTTAGTCCAGGGAGGGTCCTACAATGAGCAGTTCTTC
>TRBD1|TRBV5-1|TRBJ1-2|15|NA
CASRAPGQENYGYTF
TGCGCCAGCAGGGCACCGGGACAGGAGAACTATGGCTACACCTTC
>TRBD1|TRBV9|TRBJ2-3|15|NA
CASSENRGGTDTQYF
TGTGCCAGCAGCGAAAACAGGGGGGGCACAGATACGCAGTATTTT
>TRBD2|TRBV6-5|TRBJ2-7|14|NA
CASRRLAGGSEQYF
TGTGCCAGCAGGCGACTAGCGGGAGGTAGCGAGCAGTACTTC
>NA|TRBV6-5|TRBJ2-1|15|NA
CASRDGRFEGNEQFF
TGTGCCAGCAGGGACGGGCGGTTCGAGGGCAATGAGCAGTTCTTC
>TRBD1|TRBV5-1|TRBJ2-5|14|NA
CASSSTGGRETQYF
TGCGCCAGCAGCTCTACAGGGGGCAGGGAGACCCAGTACTTC
>NA|TRBV3-1/TRBV3-2|TRBJ1-1|15|NA
CASSQGGGENTEAFF
TGTGCCAGCAGCCAAGGTGGAGGGGAGAACACTGAAGCTTTCTTT
>TRBD1|TRBV5-6|TRBJ1-2|14|NA
CASSLRDSPSGYTF
TGTGCCAGCAGCTTACGGGACAGCCCGAGTGGCTACACCTTC
>NA|TRBV11-3|TRBJ1-4|15|NA
CASSLVRGTNEKLFF
TGTGCCAGCAGCTTAGTTCGGGGAACTAATGAAAAACTGTTTTTT
>TRBD2|TRBV5-1|TRBJ2-3|17|NA
CASSFSRLAGFPDTQYF
TGCGCCAGCAGCTTTTCTCGCCTAGCGGGGTTCCCAGATACGCAGTATTTT
>NA|TRBV6-5|TRBJ2-3|14|NA
CANRVGGKTDTQYF
TGTGCCAACAGGGTGGGGGGGAAGACAGATACGCAGTATTTT
>NA|TRBV11-3|TRBJ2-2|12|NA
CASSQGSGELFF
TGTGCCAGCAGCCAGGGTTCCGGGGAGCTGTTTTTT
>TRBD1|TRBV5-1|TRBJ2-5|17|NA
CASSSLTGGQGLAAQYF
TGCGCCAGCAGCTCCCTGACCGGGGGACAGGGGCTTGCGGCCCAGTACTTC
>NA|TRBV5-1|TRBJ1-2|14|NA
CASSPGTAEEGYTF
TGCGCCAGCAGCCCTGGGACGGCGGAGGAAGGCTACACCTTC
>TRBD1|TRBV6-1|TRBJ1-5|16|NA
CASSEAAGQGNQPQHF
TGTGCCAGCAGTGAAGCAGCTGGACAGGGTAATCAGCCCCAGCATTTT
>NA|TRBV5-4|TRBJ2-5|16|NA
CASSLEGTLGVETQYF
TGTGCCAGCAGCTTGGAAGGGACTCTAGGTGTGGAGACCCAGTACTTC
>NA|TRBV7-8|TRBJ1-6|14|NA
CASSFWDVNSPLHF
TGTGCCAGCAGCTTTTGGGACGTTAATTCACCCCTCCACTTT
>TRBD2|TRBV6-6|TRBJ2-7|16|NA
CASSYSASGPSYEQYF
TGTGCCAGCAGTTACTCGGCTAGCGGGCCGTCCTACGAGCAGTACTTC
>TRBD2|TRBV28|TRBJ2-2|16|NA
CASSSFSGGDTGELFF
TGTGCCAGCAGTTCCTTTAGCGGGGGGGACACCGGGGAGCTGTTTTTT
>NA|TRBV9|TRBJ1-3|13|NA
CASSVDMGNTIYF
TGTGCCAGCAGCGTAGATATGGGAAACACCATATATTTT
>NA|TRBV2|TRBJ2-1|12|few
CASNPRADKQFF
TGTGCCAGCAACCCCCGGGCTGATAAGCAGTTCTTC
>TRBD1|TRBV27|TRBJ2-5|14|NA
CASRQGALGETQYF
TGTGCCAGCAGGCAGGGGGCGTTGGGAGAGACCCAGTACTTC
>NA|TRBV5-6|TRBJ2-7|14|NA
CASRSQGPSYEQYF
TGTGCCAGCCGATCGCAGGGGCCCTCCTACGAGCAGTACTTC
>NA|TRBV2|TRBJ1-2|13|NA
CASSERPGNGYTF
TGTGCCAGCAGTGAAAGGCCCGGGAATGGCTACACCTTC
>TRBD1|TRBV5-4|TRBJ1-2|17|NA
CASSPGGGQGSYYGYTF
TGTGCCAGCAGCCCCGGTGGCGGACAGGGGAGCTACTATGGCTACACCTTC
>NA|TRBV7-2|TRBJ2-7|13|NA
CASSPGRYYEQYF
TGTGCCAGCAGTCCCGGCCGATACTACGAGCAGTACTTC
>NA|TRBV21-1|TRBJ2-1|18|NA
CASSKDRLGPGNYNEQFF
TGTGCCAGCAGCAAAGACAGACTGGGGCCTGGGAACTACAATGAGCAGTTCTTC
>NA|TRBV11-1|TRBJ2-1|16|NA
CASSLRRAGSYNEQFF
TGTGCCAGCAGCTTAAGGCGGGCAGGGTCTTACAATGAGCAGTTCTTC
>TRBD1|TRBV5-5|TRBJ1-1|15|NA
CASSFAGGRNTEAFF
TGTGCCAGCAGCTTTGCAGGGGGCCGGAACACTGAAGCTTTCTTT
>TRBD2|TRBV28|TRBJ2-1|18|NA
CASSPGLAGGPSYNEQFF
TGTGCCAGCAGTCCGGGACTAGCGGGAGGGCCCTCCTACAATGAGCAGTTCTTC
>TRBD1|TRBV28|TRBJ2-1|16|NA
CASSLPGTVSYNEQFF
TGTGCCAGCAGTCTCCCCGGGACAGTGAGTTACAATGAGCAGTTCTTC
>NA|TRBV6-5|TRBJ1-1|15|NA
CASRPGSTMGTEAFF
TGTGCCAGCCGGCCGGGAAGTACTATGGGGACTGAAGCTTTCTTT
>NA|TRBV5-1|TRBJ1-1|15|NA
CASSPLGGGLLEAFF
TGCGCCAGCAGCCCGCTAGGTGGAGGACTCTTGGAAGCTTTCTTT
>TRBD1|TRBV19|TRBJ2-3|15|NA
CATWTTGGSGDTQYF
TGTGCCACGTGGACCACAGGGGGCTCAGGAGATACGCAGTATTTT
>NA|TRBV12-5|TRBJ2-3|11|NA
CASGKPDTQYF
TGTGCTAGTGGGAAACCAGATACGCAGTATTTT
>NA|TRBV28|TRBJ1-5|12|few
CASNESNQPQHF
TGTGCCAGCAATGAAAGCAATCAGCCCCAGCATTTT
>NA|TRBV12-3/TRBV12-4|TRBJ2-1|13|few
CASSLASYNEQFF
TGTGCCAGCAGTTTAGCTAGCTACAATGAGCAGTTCTTC
>NA|TRBV2|TRBJ2-6|15|NA
CASSRTDSGANVLTF
TGTGCCAGCAGCAGGACAGATTCTGGGGCCAACGTCCTGACTTTC
>TRBD2|TRBV5-1|TRBJ2-7|15|NA
CASSLGTSGSYEQYF
TGCGCCAGCAGCTTGGGGACTAGCGGGAGCTACGAGCAGTACTTC